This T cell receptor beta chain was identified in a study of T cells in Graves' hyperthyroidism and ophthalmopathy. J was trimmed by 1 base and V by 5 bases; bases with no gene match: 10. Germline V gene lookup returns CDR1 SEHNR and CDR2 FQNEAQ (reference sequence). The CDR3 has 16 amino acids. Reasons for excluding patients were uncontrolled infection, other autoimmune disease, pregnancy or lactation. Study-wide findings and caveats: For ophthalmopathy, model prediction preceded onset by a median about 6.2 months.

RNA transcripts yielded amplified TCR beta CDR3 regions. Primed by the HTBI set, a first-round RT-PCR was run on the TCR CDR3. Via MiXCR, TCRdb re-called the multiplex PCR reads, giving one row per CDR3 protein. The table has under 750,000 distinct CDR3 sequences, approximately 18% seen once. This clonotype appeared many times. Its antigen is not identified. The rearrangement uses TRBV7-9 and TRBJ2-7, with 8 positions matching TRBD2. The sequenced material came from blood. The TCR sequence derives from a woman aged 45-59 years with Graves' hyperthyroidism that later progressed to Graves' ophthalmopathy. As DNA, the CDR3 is TGTGCCAGCAGCCCCGGGGGGGGGTATCCTTCCTACGAGCAGTACTTC. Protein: CASSPGGGYPSYEQYF.